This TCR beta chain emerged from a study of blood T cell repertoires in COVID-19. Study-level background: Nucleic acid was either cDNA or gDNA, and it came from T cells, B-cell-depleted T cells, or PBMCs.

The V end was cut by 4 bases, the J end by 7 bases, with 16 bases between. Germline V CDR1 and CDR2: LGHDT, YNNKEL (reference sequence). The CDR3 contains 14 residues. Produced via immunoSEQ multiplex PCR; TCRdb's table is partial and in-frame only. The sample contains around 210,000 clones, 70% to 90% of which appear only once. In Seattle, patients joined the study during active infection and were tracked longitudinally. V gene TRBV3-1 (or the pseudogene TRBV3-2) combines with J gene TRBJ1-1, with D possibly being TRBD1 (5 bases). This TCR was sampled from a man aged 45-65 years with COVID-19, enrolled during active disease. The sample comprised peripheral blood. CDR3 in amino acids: CASSPSQGNSEAFF. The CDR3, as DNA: TGTGCCAGCAGCCCCAGCCAGGGAAATAGTGAAGCTTTCTTT.